This T cell receptor (beta chain) comes out of a study of cytomegalovirus exposure and HLA in healthy donors. Study-wide points: Productive rates of about 87% or about 30% were seen for most TCR beta V segments in an earlier analysis.

Trimming pared 2 bases from V and 4 bases from J, leaving 8 bases between. The germline V gene encodes CDR1 SGHVS and CDR2 FNYEAQ. The CDR3 has 13 amino acids. A multiplex PCR was run with 60 Vbeta primers and 13 Jbeta primers. Clones were read by immunoSEQ multiplex PCR, and TCRdb kept only the in-frame ones, dropping some. In the table there are 130,000 or so clones, about four fifths of which are singletons. As concerns this clone: The target antigen is unknown.

Those who donated were healthy bone marrow donors. Although they were nominally healthy when sampled, donors likely had unrecorded immune exposures. Material for sequencing was PBMCs. The receptor's source is a man younger than 45 in good health and CMV-seronegative. The rearrangement joins TRBV7-6 to TRBJ1-1; D might be TRBD1 (5 bases). The CDR3 here is CASSLRGGTEAFF. DNA of the CDR3: TGTGCCAGCAGCTTAAGGGGAGGCACTGAAGCTTTCTTT.